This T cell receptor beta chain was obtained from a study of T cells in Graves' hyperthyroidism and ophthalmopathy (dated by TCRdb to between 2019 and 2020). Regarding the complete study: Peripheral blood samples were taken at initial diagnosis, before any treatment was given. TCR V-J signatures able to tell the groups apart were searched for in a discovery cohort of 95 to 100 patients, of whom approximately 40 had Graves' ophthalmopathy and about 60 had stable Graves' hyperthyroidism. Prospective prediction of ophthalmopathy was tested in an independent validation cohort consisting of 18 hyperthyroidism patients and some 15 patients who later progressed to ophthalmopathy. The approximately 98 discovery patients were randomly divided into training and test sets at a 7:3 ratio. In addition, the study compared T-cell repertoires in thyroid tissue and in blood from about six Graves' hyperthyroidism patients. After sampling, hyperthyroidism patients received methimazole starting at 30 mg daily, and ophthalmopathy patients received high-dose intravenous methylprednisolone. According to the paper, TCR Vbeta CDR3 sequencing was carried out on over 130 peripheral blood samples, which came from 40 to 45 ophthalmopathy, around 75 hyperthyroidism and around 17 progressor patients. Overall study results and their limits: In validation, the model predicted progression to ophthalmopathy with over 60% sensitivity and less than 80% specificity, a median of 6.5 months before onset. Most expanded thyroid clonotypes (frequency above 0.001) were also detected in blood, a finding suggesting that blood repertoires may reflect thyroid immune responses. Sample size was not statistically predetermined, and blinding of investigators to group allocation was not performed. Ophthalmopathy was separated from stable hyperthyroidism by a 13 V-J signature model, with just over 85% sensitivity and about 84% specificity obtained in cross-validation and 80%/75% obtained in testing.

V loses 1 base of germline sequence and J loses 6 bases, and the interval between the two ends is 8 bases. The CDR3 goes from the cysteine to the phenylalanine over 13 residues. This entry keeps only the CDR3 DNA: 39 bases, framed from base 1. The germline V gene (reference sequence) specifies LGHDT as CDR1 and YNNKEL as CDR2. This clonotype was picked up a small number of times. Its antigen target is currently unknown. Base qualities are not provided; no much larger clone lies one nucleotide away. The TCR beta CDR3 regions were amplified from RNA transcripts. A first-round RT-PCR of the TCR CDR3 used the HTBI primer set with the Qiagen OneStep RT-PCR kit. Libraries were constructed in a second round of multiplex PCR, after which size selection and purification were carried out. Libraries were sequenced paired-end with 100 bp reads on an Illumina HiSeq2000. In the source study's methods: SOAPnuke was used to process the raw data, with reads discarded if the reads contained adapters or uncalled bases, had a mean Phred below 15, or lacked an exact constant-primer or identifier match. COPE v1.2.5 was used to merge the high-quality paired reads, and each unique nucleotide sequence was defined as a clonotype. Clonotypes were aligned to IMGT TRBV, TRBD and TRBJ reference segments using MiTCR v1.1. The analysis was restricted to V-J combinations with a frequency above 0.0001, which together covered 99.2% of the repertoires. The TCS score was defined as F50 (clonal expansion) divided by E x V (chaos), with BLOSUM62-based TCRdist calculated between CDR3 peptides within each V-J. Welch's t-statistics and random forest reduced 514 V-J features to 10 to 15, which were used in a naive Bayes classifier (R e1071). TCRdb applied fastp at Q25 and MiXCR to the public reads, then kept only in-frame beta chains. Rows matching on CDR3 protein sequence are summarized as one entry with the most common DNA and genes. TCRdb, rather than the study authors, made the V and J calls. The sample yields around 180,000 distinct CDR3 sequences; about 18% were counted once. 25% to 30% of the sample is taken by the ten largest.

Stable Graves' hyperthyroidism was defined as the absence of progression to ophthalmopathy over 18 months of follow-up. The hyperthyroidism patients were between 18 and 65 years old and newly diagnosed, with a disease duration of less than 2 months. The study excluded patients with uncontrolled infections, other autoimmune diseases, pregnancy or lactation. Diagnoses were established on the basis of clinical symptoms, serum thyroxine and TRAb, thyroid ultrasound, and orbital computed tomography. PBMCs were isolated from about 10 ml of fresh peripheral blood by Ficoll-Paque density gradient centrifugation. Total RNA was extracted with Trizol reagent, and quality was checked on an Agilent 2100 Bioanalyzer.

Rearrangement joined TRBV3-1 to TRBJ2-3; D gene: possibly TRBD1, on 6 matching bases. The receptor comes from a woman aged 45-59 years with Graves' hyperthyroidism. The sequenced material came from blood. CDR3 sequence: CASSQGRGDTQYF. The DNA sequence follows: TGTGCCAGCAGCCAAGGTAGGGGGGATACGCAGTATTTT.